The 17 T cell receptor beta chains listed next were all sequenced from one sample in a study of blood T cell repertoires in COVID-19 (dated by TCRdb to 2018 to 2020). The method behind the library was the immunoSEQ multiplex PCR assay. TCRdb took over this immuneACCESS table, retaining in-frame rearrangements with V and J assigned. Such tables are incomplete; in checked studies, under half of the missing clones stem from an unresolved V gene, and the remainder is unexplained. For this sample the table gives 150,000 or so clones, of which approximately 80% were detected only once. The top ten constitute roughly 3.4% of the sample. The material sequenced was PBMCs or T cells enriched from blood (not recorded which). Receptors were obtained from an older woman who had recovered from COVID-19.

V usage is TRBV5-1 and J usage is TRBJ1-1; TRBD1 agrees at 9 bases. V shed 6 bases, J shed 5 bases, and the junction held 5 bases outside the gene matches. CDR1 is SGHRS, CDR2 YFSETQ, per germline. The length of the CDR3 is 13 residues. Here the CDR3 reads CASKSDRGTEAFF. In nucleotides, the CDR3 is TGCGCCAGCAAGTCGGACAGGGGTACTGAAGCTTTCTTT.

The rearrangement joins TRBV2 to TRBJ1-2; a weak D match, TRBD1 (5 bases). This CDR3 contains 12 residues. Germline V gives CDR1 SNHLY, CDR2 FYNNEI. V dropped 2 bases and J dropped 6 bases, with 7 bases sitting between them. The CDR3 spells CASSEQGNGYTF. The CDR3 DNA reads TGTGCCAGCAGTGAACAGGGCAATGGCTACACCTTC.

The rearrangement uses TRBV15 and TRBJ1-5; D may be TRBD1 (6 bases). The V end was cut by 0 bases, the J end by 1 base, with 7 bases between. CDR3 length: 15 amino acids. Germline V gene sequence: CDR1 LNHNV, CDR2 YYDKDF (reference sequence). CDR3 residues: CATSRDGQSNQPQHF. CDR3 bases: TGTGCCACCAGCAGAGATGGACAGAGCAATCAGCCCCAGCATTTT.

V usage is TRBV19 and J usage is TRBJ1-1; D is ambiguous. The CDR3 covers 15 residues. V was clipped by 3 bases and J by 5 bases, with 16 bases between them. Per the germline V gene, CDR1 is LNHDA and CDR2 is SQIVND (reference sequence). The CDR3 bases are TGTGCCAGTAGTATGAGACTGGGAGGAGGGACTGAAGCTTTCTTT. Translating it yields CASSMRLGGGTEAFF. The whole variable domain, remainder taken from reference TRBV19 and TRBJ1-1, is DGGITQSPKYLFRKEGQNVTLSCEQNLNHDAMYWYRQDPGQGLRLIYYSQIVNDFQKGDIAEGYSVSREKKESFPLTVTSAQKNPTAFYLCASSMRLGGGTEAFFGQGTRLTVV.

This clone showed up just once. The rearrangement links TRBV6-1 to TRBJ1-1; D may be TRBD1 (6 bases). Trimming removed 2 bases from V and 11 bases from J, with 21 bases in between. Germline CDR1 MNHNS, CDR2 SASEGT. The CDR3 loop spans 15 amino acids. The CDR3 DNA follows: TGTGCCAGCAGTGAAACGGTACAGGGTCTAATGCAGGCTTTCTTT. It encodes CASSETVQGLMQAFF.

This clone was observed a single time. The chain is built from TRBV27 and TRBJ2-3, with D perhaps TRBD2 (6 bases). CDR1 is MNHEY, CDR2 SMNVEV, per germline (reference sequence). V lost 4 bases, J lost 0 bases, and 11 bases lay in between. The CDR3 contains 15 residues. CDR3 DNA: TGTGCCAGCAGTTCGCTAGCGTTAAGCACAGATACGCAGTATTTT. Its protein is CASSSLALSTDTQYF.

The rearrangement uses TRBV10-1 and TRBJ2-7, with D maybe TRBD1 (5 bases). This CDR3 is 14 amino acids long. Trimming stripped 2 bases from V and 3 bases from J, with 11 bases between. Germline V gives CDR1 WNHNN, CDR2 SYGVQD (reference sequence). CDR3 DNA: TGCGCCAGCAGTGAGGCAGGGAAAAACTACGAGCAGTACTTC. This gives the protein CASSEAGKNYEQYF.

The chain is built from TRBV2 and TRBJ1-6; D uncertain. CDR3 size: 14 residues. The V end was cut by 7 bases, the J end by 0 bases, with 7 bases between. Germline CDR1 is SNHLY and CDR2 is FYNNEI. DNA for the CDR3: TGTGCCAGCATTCCGAGCTCCTATAATTCACCCCTCCACTTT. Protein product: CASIPSSYNSPLHF.

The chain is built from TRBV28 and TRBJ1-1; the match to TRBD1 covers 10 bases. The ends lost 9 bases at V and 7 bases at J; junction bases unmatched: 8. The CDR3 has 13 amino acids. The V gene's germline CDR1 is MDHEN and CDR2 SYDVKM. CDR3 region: CASSDRGRIEAFF. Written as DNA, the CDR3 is TGTGCCAGTTCCGACAGGGGGCGAATTGAAGCTTTCTTT.

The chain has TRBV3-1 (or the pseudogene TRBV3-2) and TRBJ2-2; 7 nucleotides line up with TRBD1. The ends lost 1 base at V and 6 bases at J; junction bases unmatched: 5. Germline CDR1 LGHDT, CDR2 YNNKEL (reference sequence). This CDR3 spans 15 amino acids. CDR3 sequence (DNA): TGTGCCAGCAGCCAAGTTACAGGGGTCTCCGGGGAGCTGTTTTTT. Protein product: CASSQVTGVSGELFF.

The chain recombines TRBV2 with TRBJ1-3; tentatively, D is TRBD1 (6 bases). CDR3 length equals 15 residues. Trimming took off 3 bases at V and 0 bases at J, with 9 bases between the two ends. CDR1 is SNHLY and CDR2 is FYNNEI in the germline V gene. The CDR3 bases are TGTGCCAGCAGTGAGCAGGGGTTCTCTGGAAACACCATATATTTT. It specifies CASSEQGFSGNTIYF.

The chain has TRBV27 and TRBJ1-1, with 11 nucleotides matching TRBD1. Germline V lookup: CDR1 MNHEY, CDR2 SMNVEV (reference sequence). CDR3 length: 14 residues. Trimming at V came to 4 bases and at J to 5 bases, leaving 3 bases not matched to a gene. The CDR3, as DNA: TGTGCCAGCAGTTGGGACAGGGGGAGGACTGAAGCTTTCTTT. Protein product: CASSWDRGRTEAFF.

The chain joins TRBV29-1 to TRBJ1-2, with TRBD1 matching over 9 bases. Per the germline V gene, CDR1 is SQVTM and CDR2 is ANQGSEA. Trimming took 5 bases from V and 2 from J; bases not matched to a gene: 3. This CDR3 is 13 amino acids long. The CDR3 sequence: CSVYRGPNYGYTF. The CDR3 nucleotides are TGCAGCGTTTACAGGGGGCCAAACTATGGCTACACCTTC.

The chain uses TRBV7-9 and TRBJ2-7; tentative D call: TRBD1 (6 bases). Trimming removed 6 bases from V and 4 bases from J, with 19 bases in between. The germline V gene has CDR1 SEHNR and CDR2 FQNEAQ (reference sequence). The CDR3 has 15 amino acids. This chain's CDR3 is CASSPGQPNPYEQYF. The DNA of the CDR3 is TGTGCCAGCAGTCCCGGACAGCCCAATCCTTACGAGCAGTACTTC.

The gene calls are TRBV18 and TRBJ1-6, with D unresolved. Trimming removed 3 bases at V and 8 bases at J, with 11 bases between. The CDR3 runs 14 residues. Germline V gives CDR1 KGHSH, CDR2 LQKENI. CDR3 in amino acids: CASSPGRRDSPLHF. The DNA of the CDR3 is TGTGCCAGCTCACCGGGAAGGAGGGATTCACCCCTCCACTTT.

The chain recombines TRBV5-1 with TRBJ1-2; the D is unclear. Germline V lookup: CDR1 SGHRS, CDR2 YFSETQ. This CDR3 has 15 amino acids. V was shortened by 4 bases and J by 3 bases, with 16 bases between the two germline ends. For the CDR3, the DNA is TGCGCCAGCAGCCTCGACTCGACGGAATACTATGGCTACACCTTC. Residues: CASSLDSTEYYGYTF.

CDR3 residues: CASSPNRDGEQYF. The CDR3 DNA is TGTGCCAGCTCACCGAACAGGGATGGCGAGCAGTACTTC. This sequence joins TRBV18 and TRBJ2-7; possible D gene TRBD1, 6 bases. V lost 3 bases and J lost 6, with 12 bases in between. The length of the CDR3 is 13 residues. Germline V gene sequence: CDR1 KGHSH, CDR2 LQKENI. Complete variable domain (other parts from reference TRBV18 and TRBJ2-7): NAGVMQNPRHLVRRRGQEARLRCSPMKGHSHVYWYRQLPEEGLKFMVYLQKENIIDESGMPKERFSAEFPKEGPSILRIQQVVRGDSAAYFCASSPNRDGEQYFGPGTRLTVT.